This TCR beta chain was sequenced for a study of blood T cell repertoires in COVID-19. Whole-study context: The United States, Italy and Spain were the sources of the acute and convalescent COVID-19 samples. From T cells, B-cell-depleted T cells, or PBMCs came the material, which was cDNA or gDNA.

Source study methods: The assay estimated nucleated cells by amplifying reference gene primers. Profiling relied on immunoSEQ multiplex PCR, and the TCRdb table lists in-frame clones only, not all of them. Clone size and the V and J calls come from that table; the DNA yielded D and trimming. This sample has 250,000 to 300,000 clones, with roughly 80% found just once. V lost 6 bases and J lost 6; bases outside the gene matches: 11. CDR1 is LGHDT, CDR2 YNNKEL, per germline (reference sequence). CDR3 length equals 15 residues. Input material: peripheral blood. V and J are TRBV3-1 (or the pseudogene TRBV3-2) and TRBJ1-2; 9 bases line up with TRBD1. The TCR originated in a man aged 55 to 69 who had recovered from COVID-19. The CDR3 DNA reads as TGTGCCAGCAGACAGCCCGGGACAGGGAAGGATGGCTACACCTTC. Protein product: CASRQPGTGKDGYTF.